Listed below are T cell receptor beta chains from one sample, sequenced in a study of blood T cell repertoires in COVID-19. Some clones are missing from TCRdb's copy, which holds only in-frame ones; the method was immunoSEQ multiplex PCR. The sample records about 300,000 clones, just over 85% being singletons. Sequenced sample: PBMCs or T cells enriched from blood (not recorded which). All receptors come from a man aged 25 to 40 who had recovered from COVID-19. Both conserved end residues are part of each CDR3. The D gene is left open where the match is weak. Part of the rows lack a size; the others show once, few, many or a class for expanded clones.

TRBV5-1	-	TRBJ1-3	TRBD1	TGCGCCAGCAGCTTGACCCCCCTTACAGGGGGCGCGGGAAACACCATATATTTT	CASSLTPLTGGAGNTIYF
TRBV6-5	-	TRBJ1-6	-	TGTGCCAGCAGTCTTAGACAGAATTCACCCCTCCACTTT	CASSLRQNSPLHF
TRBV18	-	TRBJ1-6	TRBD1	TGTGCCAGCTCATTCCAGGGGGTTGAAAATTCACCCCTCCACTTT	CASSFQGVENSPLHF
TRBV3-1/TRBV3-2	-	TRBJ2-2	TRBD2	TGTGCCAGCAGCCAAGACCCACTAGCGGGGGCCCGGAACACCGGGGAGCTGTTTTTT	CASSQDPLAGARNTGELFF
TRBV5-1	-	TRBJ2-7	-	TGCGCCAGCAGCTTGAGTACAGGAGCCTACGAGCAGTACTTC	CASSLSTGAYEQYF
TRBV19	once	TRBJ2-1	TRBD2	TGTGCCAGTAGTACTAGCGGGAGTTCTGAGCAGTTCTTC	CASSTSGSSEQFF
TRBV2	-	TRBJ2-7	TRBD2	TGTGCCAGCAGTGAACGAAGCGGGGCCGCGGGCGAGCAGTACTTC	CASSERSGAAGEQYF
TRBV27	-	TRBJ2-3	-	TGTGCCAGCAGTTTACGTTCCGGGACAGGGGCAGCGGGAGGGCCCACAGATACGCAGTATTTT	CASSLRSGTGAAGGPTDTQYF
TRBV6-5	once	TRBJ2-1	-	TGTGCCAGCACCCTAAGAACAGGGTATGAGCAGTTCTTC	CASTLRTGYEQFF
TRBV30	-	TRBJ2-1	-	TGTGCCTGGACCAACTGGGCTAGCTTTTTCTTC	CAWTNWASFFF
TRBV2	many	TRBJ2-3	-	TGTGCCAGCAGGACTAGTACCGGCACAGATACGCAGTATTTT	CASRTSTGTDTQYF
TRBV5-1	once	TRBJ2-3	TRBD2	TGCGCCAGCAGCTTGTATGAGACTAGCGGGGGCACAGATACGCAGTATTTT	CASSLYETSGGTDTQYF
TRBV5-8	once	TRBJ2-7	TRBD2	TGTGCCAGCAGCTTGGGGACTAGCGGCCTCCTCTACGAGCAGTACTTC	CASSLGTSGLLYEQYF
TRBV6-1	-	TRBJ1-1	-	TGTGCCAGCAGTGAATTCGGCCAGGGGTCGGATGAAGCTTTCTTT	CASSEFGQGSDEAFF
TRBV7-9	-	TRBJ2-7	-	TGTGCCAGCAGCACTACGCGTGGGGGGGCGTTATTCGGCTACGAGCAGTACTTC	CASSTTRGGALFGYEQYF
TRBV12-5	once	TRBJ1-5	-	TGTGCTAGTGGTTTGGTACTTGTCGAGGGCGTCGGCAATCAGCCCCAGCATTTT	CASGLVLVEGVGNQPQHF
TRBV19	-	TRBJ2-7	-	TGTGCCAGTAGTATGTCGGTCTTCGCCTACGAGCAGTACTTC	CASSMSVFAYEQYF
TRBV20-1	once	TRBJ2-6	TRBD2	TGCAGTGCTAGTCGGGGACTAGCGGAATCTGGGGCCAACGTCCTGACTTTC	CSASRGLAESGANVLTF
TRBV5-1	-	TRBJ2-5	-	TGCGCCAGCAGCTTTTCCGGAGGACAAGAGACCCAGTACTTC	CASSFSGGQETQYF
TRBV20-1	-	TRBJ2-2	TRBD1	TGCAGTGCTAGTTGGACAGGGGGCGTTTGGGACACCGGGGAGCTGTTTTTT	CSASWTGGVWDTGELFF
TRBV28	few	TRBJ1-5	-	TGTGCCAGCAGCTCACAATGGGTGAGGGGGACGCGGCCCCAGCATTTT	CASSSQWVRGTRPQHF
TRBV3-1/TRBV3-2	-	TRBJ2-1	TRBD2	TGTGCCAGCAGCCATCTGTCTAGCGGGAGGGCCTATGAGCAGTTCTTC	CASSHLSSGRAYEQFF
TRBV6-5	once	TRBJ2-2	TRBD2	TGTGCCAGCAGTTACTCCCGGGGGGGCGGCACCGGGGAGCTGTTTTTT	CASSYSRGGGTGELFF
TRBV7-2	-	TRBJ1-6	-	TGTGCCAGCAGCGAAATCAGACAGCCCCGGGTATATAATTCACCCCTCCACTTT	CASSEIRQPRVYNSPLHF
TRBV11-2	-	TRBJ1-3	TRBD1	TGTGCCAGCAGCTCGCCGGGACAGACCTCTGGAAACACCATATATTTT	CASSSPGQTSGNTIYF
TRBV19	once	TRBJ1-5	TRBD1	TGTGCCAGTAGTCTCCGAGACAGGGGGGATCAGCCCCAGCATTTT	CASSLRDRGDQPQHF
TRBV25-1	-	TRBJ1-2	TRBD1	TGTGCCAGCATGGAGACAGGGGACTATGGCTACACCTTC	CASMETGDYGYTF
TRBV6-5	-	TRBJ1-2	-	TGTGCCAGCAGTCACCACCCAGCAGGGAACTATGGCTACACCTTC	CASSHHPAGNYGYTF
TRBV5-4	once	TRBJ2-7	-	TGTGCCAGCAGCATCGGGTCGTACGAGCAGTACTTC	CASSIGSYEQYF
TRBV4-1	-	TRBJ2-7	-	TGCGCCAGCAGCCTGCCTAGTTACGAGCAGTACTTC	CASSLPSYEQYF
TRBV7-9	-	TRBJ1-2	TRBD1	TGTGCCAGCAGCCCTCTCGACAGGGGGAGAGGAGGCTACACCTTC	CASSPLDRGRGGYTF
TRBV5-4	-	TRBJ1-5	-	TGTGCCAGCAGTTCCGGGATCAATCAGCCCCAGCATTTT	CASSSGINQPQHF
TRBV19	-	TRBJ1-5	-	TGTGCCAGTAGTATCGAGTCCACCCCTAGACAGCCCCAGCATTTT	CASSIESTPRQPQHF
TRBV28	-	TRBJ1-4	TRBD1	TGTGCCAGCAGCGACAGGGAAAGCGAAGAAAAACTGTTTTTT	CASSDRESEEKLFF
TRBV24-1	-	TRBJ1-5	-	TGTGCCACCAGTCAGGACAGTAGCAATCAGCCCCAGCATTTT	CATSQDSSNQPQHF
TRBV10-2	-	TRBJ1-1	TRBD1	TGCGCCAGCAGTGAGTCGACAGGGACGGTTTCTTTCACTGAAGCTTTCTTT	CASSESTGTVSFTEAFF
TRBV30	once	TRBJ1-1	-	TGTGCCTGGAGGAATTACGGGTCGATGAACACTGAAGCTTTCTTT	CAWRNYGSMNTEAFF
TRBV11-2	-	TRBJ1-5	TRBD1	TGTGCCAGCAGCTTAGGGACAGGGGGCAATCAGCCCCAGCATTTT	CASSLGTGGNQPQHF
TRBV24-1	-	TRBJ2-5	TRBD1	TGTGCCACCAGTGATCCTACAGGGGGCGCGGAGACCCAGTACTTC	CATSDPTGGAETQYF
TRBV29-1	few	TRBJ1-1	-	TGCAGCGTTGAAGGGACACCGAACACTGAAGCTTTCTTT	CSVEGTPNTEAFF
TRBV19	-	TRBJ1-6	-	TGTGCCAGTAAGTCTTCGAGCTCCTATAATTCACCCCTCCACTTT	CASKSSSSYNSPLHF
TRBV5-1	-	TRBJ1-2	-	TGCGCCAGCAGATCACGGGCCAGGGTCGACTATGGCTACACCTTC	CASRSRARVDYGYTF